These 18 T cell receptor beta chains share one sample of origin, sequenced in a study of blood T cell repertoires in COVID-19. Assay: immunoSEQ multiplex PCR; the TCRdb copy retains only in-frame clones and omits some. This sample has some 15,000 clones, with nearly 90% found just once. The sample was peripheral blood. The receptor source for this set is a human donor in a cohort sampled during active COVID-19.

This clone was counted a single time. The gene calls are TRBV24-1 and TRBJ2-3; D is ambiguous. Germline values: CDR1 KGHDR, CDR2 SFDVKD. CDR3 length equals 12 residues. With 7 bases removed from V and 0 bases from J, the gap between germline ends came to 4 bases. CDR3 nucleotide sequence: TGTGCCACCAGCGGTAGCACAGATACGCAGTATTTT. This sequence encodes CATSGSTDTQYF.

The V gene is TRBV5-1, the J gene TRBJ2-3, with D unresolved. CDR3 size: 17 residues. Trimming took off 0 bases at V and 5 bases at J, with 19 bases between the two ends. Germline V lookup: CDR1 SGHRS, CDR2 YFSETQ. The chain's CDR3 is CASSLAEATGVRDTQYF. The CDR3 DNA reads TGCGCCAGCAGCTTGGCCGAAGCGACGGGTGTGAGAGATACGCAGTATTTT. Full variable domain (rest looked up from reference TRBV5-1 and TRBJ2-3): KAGVTQTPRYLIKTRGQQVTLSCSPISGHRSVSWYQQTPGQGLQFLFEYFSETQRNKGNFPGRFSGRQFSNSRSEMNVSTLELGDSALYLCASSLAEATGVRDTQYFGPGTRLTVL.

The chain couples TRBV5-6 to TRBJ2-7, with TRBD1 as a possible D gene (6 bases). This CDR3 comprises 15 residues. Germline CDR1 and CDR2: SGHDT and YYEEEE. Trimming stripped 0 bases from V and 6 bases from J, with 16 bases between. As DNA, the CDR3 is TGTGCCAGCAGCTTGGGAAGGGGGTACCCGCGCGAGCAGTACTTC. The encoded protein is CASSLGRGYPREQYF.

This chain uses TRBV5-1 with TRBJ2-3; 10 nucleotides align to TRBD2. With V trimmed by 4 bases and J by 1 base, 3 bases remained unmatched. Germline V gene lookup returns CDR1 SGHRS and CDR2 YFSETQ. This CDR3 has 15 amino acids. CDR3 protein: CASSPAGGGTDTQYF. CDR3 in DNA: TGCGCCAGCAGCCCAGCGGGGGGGGGCACAGATACGCAGTATTTT.

This clone was found a few times. The CDR3 loop reads CASSLANEGRPEAFF. In DNA, the CDR3 is TGTGCCAGCAGCTTGGCCAACGAGGGGAGGCCCGAAGCTTTCTTT. The chain is built from TRBV5-6 and TRBJ1-1; possibly TRBD1 for D (5 bases). The CDR3 contains 15 residues. Germline V CDR1 and CDR2: SGHDT, YYEEEE. With 0 bases removed from V and 8 bases from J, the gap between germline ends came to 17 bases.

This chain uses TRBV28 with TRBJ1-1; D is ambiguous. This CDR3 is 12 amino acids long. Trimming removed 3 bases at V and 6 bases at J, with 8 bases between. Looked up from germline, CDR1 is MDHEN and CDR2 is SYDVKM. In DNA, the CDR3 is TGTGCCAGCAGTTTTAACCGGGCTGAAGCTTTCTTT. Translating it yields CASSFNRAEAFF.

V gene TRBV27 combines with J gene TRBJ2-7; TRBD1 matches 9 bases. V lost 4 bases and J lost 4; bases outside the gene matches: 5. This CDR3 spans 14 amino acids. Germline lookup yields CDR1 MNHEY and CDR2 SMNVEV (reference sequence). CDR3 in DNA: TGTGCCAGCAGTTCGGGACAGGGTCTTTACGAGCAGTACTTC. Translated: CASSSGQGLYEQYF.

The chain couples TRBV7-2 to TRBJ1-1, with D unresolved. Germline V gene lookup returns CDR1 SGHTA and CDR2 FQGNSA. This CDR3 spans 17 amino acids. With 4 bases removed from V and 0 bases from J, the gap between germline ends came to 18 bases. The CDR3 region has the DNA TGTGCCAGCAGCTCCCAGAGGACTATCATCATGAACACTGAAGCTTTCTTT. It specifies CASSSQRTIIMNTEAFF.

V gene TRBV3-1 (or the pseudogene TRBV3-2) combines with J gene TRBJ1-1; D is uncertain. The CDR3 runs to 18 residues. V was shortened by 2 bases and J by 4 bases, with 23 bases between the two germline ends. CDR1 is LGHDT, CDR2 YNNKEL, per germline (reference sequence). Here the CDR3 DNA reads TGTGCCAGCAGCCAATCTGGGCAGAAGGAACCGTGGTCCACTGAAGCTTTCTTT. Translated: CASSQSGQKEPWSTEAFF.

J is TRBJ2-1 and V is TRBV18; 10 bases line up with TRBD1. Trimming took 5 bases from V and 4 from J; bases not matched to a gene: 5. CDR1 is KGHSH, CDR2 LQKENI, per germline. CDR3 length: 15 residues. The CDR3 protein is CASSTGTGVYNEQFF. The CDR3 bases are TGTGCCAGCTCAACGGGGACAGGGGTGTACAATGAGCAGTTCTTC.

V and J are TRBV7-2 and TRBJ2-1; the match to TRBD2 covers 8 bases. Per germline, CDR1 SGHTA and CDR2 FQGNSA. The J segment lost 8 bases and the V segment lost 1 base, leaving 7 bases of the junction unmatched. The CDR3 totals 15 residues. The CDR3 bases are TGTGCCAGCAGCTTAGTAGCGGGGTTTAATGATGAGCAGTTCTTC. Amino acids: CASSLVAGFNDEQFF. The entire variable domain, with the rest obtained from reference TRBV7-2 and TRBJ2-1, is as follows: GAGVSQSPSNKVTEKGKDVELRCDPISGHTALYWYRQSLGQGLEFLIYFQGNSAPDKSGLPSDRFSAERTGGSVSTLTIQRTQQEDSAVYLCASSLVAGFNDEQFFGPGTRLTVL.

The chain joins TRBV7-2 to TRBJ2-1; D ambiguous. V was cut by 1 base and J by 11 bases, with 15 bases left in between. Germline V gene sequence: CDR1 SGHTA, CDR2 FQGNSA. This CDR3 comprises 14 residues. CDR3 residues: CASSLGGADLKQFF. The DNA for the CDR3 is TGTGCCAGCAGCTTAGGTGGAGCCGACTTAAAGCAGTTCTTC.

J is TRBJ1-1 and V is TRBV29-1, with D unclear. Germline V gene lookup returns CDR1 SQVTM and CDR2 ANQGSEA. This CDR3 is built from 12 residues. V was shortened by 5 bases and J by 3 bases, with 10 bases between the two germline ends. CDR3 loop: CSVRQRDTEAFF. CDR3 sequence (DNA): TGCAGCGTTCGGCAGAGGGACACTGAAGCTTTCTTT.

The chain uses TRBV5-1 and TRBJ1-1, with 8 bases aligning to TRBD1. Germline-derived CDR1 and CDR2 are SGHRS and YFSETQ. V shed 3 bases, J shed 2 bases, and the junction held 9 bases outside the gene matches. This CDR3 is built from 16 residues. The CDR3 loop reads CASSSGQGWGNTEAFF. As DNA, the CDR3 is TGCGCCAGCAGCTCTGGACAGGGATGGGGTAACACTGAAGCTTTCTTT. The entire variable domain, with the rest obtained from reference TRBV5-1 and TRBJ1-1, is as follows: KAGVTQTPRYLIKTRGQQVTLSCSPISGHRSVSWYQQTPGQGLQFLFEYFSETQRNKGNFPGRFSGRQFSNSRSEMNVSTLELGDSALYLCASSSGQGWGNTEAFFGQGTRLTVV.

The V and J genes are TRBV5-1 and TRBJ1-6; TRBD1 matches at 8 bases. This CDR3 has 17 residues. Germline V gene data show CDR1 as SGHRS and CDR2 as YFSETQ. The J segment lost 8 bases and the V segment lost 0 bases, leaving 10 bases of the junction unmatched. The CDR3 DNA sequence: TGCGCCAGCAGCTTGGGAGTAGTCGGGGACAGGCATTCACCCCTCCACTTT. As protein: CASSLGVVGDRHSPLHF.

The chain couples TRBV5-1 to TRBJ2-1; a possible D gene is TRBD1 (5 bases). Trimming left V 1 base short and J 3 bases short, with 14 bases between. Germline V lookup: CDR1 SGHRS, CDR2 YFSETQ. This CDR3 has 16 residues. The CDR3 spells CASSLIPDTNYNEQFF. DNA of the CDR3: TGCGCCAGCAGCTTGATTCCGGACACTAACTACAATGAGCAGTTCTTC.

This CDR3 is CASSVTGTGLIDTQYF. Here the CDR3 DNA reads TGTGCCAGCAGTGTAACCGGGACAGGGTTGATAGATACGCAGTATTTT. The chain combines TRBV6-8 with TRBJ2-3, with 9 bases that match TRBD1. V shed 5 bases and J 5 bases; nucleotides not matched to a gene: 11. The CDR3 loop spans 16 amino acids. Germline CDR1 reads MNHGY; CDR2 reads SAAAGT.

The chain recombines TRBV5-1 with TRBJ2-3; D unclear. The CDR3 has 12 amino acids. V was clipped by 1 base and J by 6 bases, with 6 bases between them. Germline V lookup: CDR1 SGHRS, CDR2 YFSETQ. In DNA form, the CDR3 reads TGCGCCAGCAGCTTGTACTCCGATACGCAGTATTTT. It codes for CASSLYSDTQYF.